Listed below are T cell receptor beta chains from one sample, sequenced in a study of blood T cell repertoires in COVID-19. Some clones are missing from TCRdb's copy, which holds only in-frame ones; the method was immunoSEQ multiplex PCR. Of about 310,000 clones listed, around 86% are singletons. Sequenced material: peripheral blood. All receptors derive from a man aged 45-60 years with active or convalescent COVID-19. The CDR3 runs from the conserved cysteine through the conserved F or W. Fields, in order: clone size, J gene, V gene, D gene, CDR3 DNA, CDR3 protein. A D gene is named only where the DNA matches it firmly. Clone size is shown for a subset of rows, as once, few, many or a class of expanded clone.

>NA|TRBJ2-1|TRBV5-8|NA
TGTGCCAGCAGCTTGGTTCACGGAGGTGAGCAGTTCTTC
CASSLVHGGEQFF
>NA|TRBJ2-4|TRBV4-1|TRBD1
TGCGCCAGCAGCCAGCCGGGACAGACTCTAGCCAAAAACATTCAGTACTTC
CASSQPGQTLAKNIQYF
>NA|TRBJ1-6|TRBV28|TRBD1
TGTGCCAGCAGTCGGCAGGGGGCCTTGAATTCACCCCTCCACTTT
CASSRQGALNSPLHF
>NA|TRBJ1-2|TRBV3-1/TRBV3-2|NA
TGTGCCAGCAGCCAAGCAATAGGGGATTATGGCTACACCTTC
CASSQAIGDYGYTF
>NA|TRBJ2-7|TRBV28|TRBD2
TGTGCCAGCATCCCGCTCCCCGGGGGGAGGTCCTACGAGCAGTACTTC
CASIPLPGGRSYEQYF
>NA|TRBJ1-1|TRBV28|NA
TGTGCCAGCAGTTCCTTTGGTGTAGAAAGTGAAGCTTTCTTT
CASSSFGVESEAFF
>NA|TRBJ2-5|TRBV29-1|TRBD2
TGCAGCGTTGATATCGAGCGGGAGGGCCTAGGGGAGACCCAGTACTTC
CSVDIEREGLGETQYF
>NA|TRBJ1-1|TRBV15|NA
TGTGCCACCAGCAGAGACACCGGGTCTATGAACACTGAAGCTTTCTTT
CATSRDTGSMNTEAFF
>NA|TRBJ1-2|TRBV19|TRBD1
TGTGCCAGTAGTATGGGGGCCCCGGGGACAGCCTATAGCTATGGCTACACCTTC
CASSMGAPGTAYSYGYTF
>NA|TRBJ2-3|TRBV5-8|NA
TGTGCCAGCAGCTTGCAGGGCCGGCCTAGCACAGATACGCAGTATTTT
CASSLQGRPSTDTQYF
>NA|TRBJ2-3|TRBV9|NA
TGTGCCAGCAGCGTAGACCCGGGGTCAGATACGCAGTATTTT
CASSVDPGSDTQYF
>NA|TRBJ1-4|TRBV10-3|TRBD1
TGTGCCATCAGTGGGGGACAGGGGACGGCTAATGAAAAACTGTTTTTT
CAISGGQGTANEKLFF
>NA|TRBJ2-7|TRBV6-2/TRBV6-3|NA
TGTGCCAGCAGTTTTGGCGGGAACTCCTACGAGCAGTACTTC
CASSFGGNSYEQYF
>NA|TRBJ2-7|TRBV2|NA
TGTGCCAGCAGCGGTGACAGCTACGAGCAGTACTTC
CASSGDSYEQYF
>NA|TRBJ1-1|TRBV12-3/TRBV12-4|NA
TGTGCCAGCCGGAGGGCAGGGAGAACTGAAGCTTTCTTT
CASRRAGRTEAFF
>NA|TRBJ1-2|TRBV18|NA
TGTGCCAGCTCACCCCCGGACGGGATTAATGGCTACACCTTC
CASSPPDGINGYTF
>few|TRBJ2-7|TRBV5-1|NA
TGCGCCAGCAGCTTGGCCGGTTTTGGCGAGCAGTACTTC
CASSLAGFGEQYF
>few|TRBJ1-1|TRBV27|NA
TGTGCCAGCAGTTTTATGACGGGGATGAACACTGAAGCTTTCTTT
CASSFMTGMNTEAFF
>few|TRBJ1-1|TRBV12-3/TRBV12-4|NA
TGTGCCAGCAGTTTCGTTGGGGAGGCTTTCTTT
CASSFVGEAFF
>NA|TRBJ2-3|TRBV28|NA
TGTGCCAGCAACCTCCCGGGTCTAGGCACAGATACGCAGTATTTT
CASNLPGLGTDTQYF
>NA|TRBJ1-4|TRBV7-8|TRBD1
TGTGCCAGCAGCTTAGGGGACAGGGGCGCTTTATCCGAAGAAAAACTGTTTTTT
CASSLGDRGALSEEKLFF
>NA|TRBJ1-1|TRBV27|TRBD1
TGTGCCAGCAGTCCGACAGGGTTGCGCACTGAAGCTTTCTTT
CASSPTGLRTEAFF
>NA|TRBJ2-5|TRBV15|TRBD2
TGTGCCACCAGCCGTCGCCTAGCGGGAGGAGAGACCCAGTACTTC
CATSRRLAGGETQYF
>NA|TRBJ2-2|TRBV4-2|TRBD1
TGTGCCAGCAGCCGCACAGGGGTTGGGACCGGGGAGCTGTTTTTT
CASSRTGVGTGELFF
>NA|TRBJ1-2|TRBV6-5|NA
TGTGCCAGCAGTACGCGACAGGACTATGGCTACACCTTC
CASSTRQDYGYTF
>NA|TRBJ2-1|TRBV6-1|NA
TGTGCCAGCAGTGAAAGCACAGGGTATTACAATGAGCAGTTCTTC
CASSESTGYYNEQFF
>NA|TRBJ1-5|TRBV30|NA
TGTGCCTGGAGCGTCCTAGGGGGGGCGGTCAATCAGCCCCAGCATTTT
CAWSVLGGAVNQPQHF
>NA|TRBJ1-4|TRBV6-6|NA
TGTGCCAGCAGACCGCGGGGGGGCCATGAAAAACTGTTTTTT
CASRPRGGHEKLFF
>NA|TRBJ1-2|TRBV7-2|TRBD1
TGTGCCAGCAGCTATAGTCCGGGACAGTTATATGGCTACACCTTC
CASSYSPGQLYGYTF
>NA|TRBJ2-4|TRBV5-8|TRBD1
TGTGCCAGCAGCCTTATAGGACAGGGGAACATTCAGTACTTC
CASSLIGQGNIQYF
>NA|TRBJ2-7|TRBV7-3|TRBD1
TGTGCCAGCAGCGAAGGGACAGTCCGGTACGAGCAGTACTTC
CASSEGTVRYEQYF
>NA|TRBJ1-3|TRBV12-3/TRBV12-4|TRBD1
TGTGCCAGCCAGGGACAGAGCATAAACACCATATATTTT
CASQGQSINTIYF
>NA|TRBJ1-1|TRBV5-8|NA
TGTGCCAGCAGCCGAGGAGGGCAGTTGAACACTGAAGCTTTCTTT
CASSRGGQLNTEAFF
>NA|TRBJ2-2|TRBV4-2|TRBD2
TGTGCCAGCAGCCAAATGGGACTAGCGGGGGGAGTTACCGGGGAGCTGTTTTTT
CASSQMGLAGGVTGELFF
>once|TRBJ2-3|TRBV24-1|NA
TGTGCCGTAGGGGGTAGCACAGATACGCAGTATTTT
CAVGGSTDTQYF